The 10 T cell receptor beta chains listed next were all sequenced from one sample in a study of T cell responses to AZD1222 COVID-19 vaccine. Here immunoSEQ multiplex PCR was the method, and the copy in TCRdb shows in-frame clones only, minus some. The repertoire includes roughly 140,000 clones, around nine tenths of them detected once, and around 3.5% sits in the top ten. This material consisted of peripheral blood, taken on day 0 of AZD1222 vaccination. All receptors come from an adult in good health.

The chain has TRBV5-4 and TRBJ2-5, with 8 bases that match TRBD2. The junction had 9 bases not matched to a gene; V was cut back by 5 bases and J by 6 bases. This CDR3 contains 14 residues. From germline, CDR1 is SGHNT and CDR2 YYREEE (reference sequence). CDR3 region: CASREQREIKTQYF. Written as DNA, the CDR3 is TGTGCCAGCAGGGAACAGCGGGAGATTAAGACCCAGTACTTC.

The CDR3 sequence: CASREQGGVNTEAFF. CDR3 nucleotides: TGTGCCAGCAGGGAACAGGGGGGGGTGAACACTGAAGCTTTCTTT. The chain has TRBV27 and TRBJ1-1; the match to TRBD1 covers 8 bases. The CDR3 length is 15 residues. CDR1 MNHEY and CDR2 SMNVEV come from the germline V gene (reference sequence). J gave up 0 bases and V 6 bases, and 6 bases lay outside the gene matches.

J is TRBJ2-1 and V is TRBV7-9; D may be TRBD2 (6 bases). CDR3 length equals 15 residues. The V and J ends lost 1 base and 2 bases respectively, with 9 bases between them. Germline lookup yields CDR1 SEHNR and CDR2 FQNEAQ (reference sequence). The CDR3 coding sequence is TGTGCCAGCAGCTTAGTCACGGGAGCCTACAATGAGCAGTTCTTC. This gives the protein CASSLVTGAYNEQFF.

CDR3 loop: CASSVAVNTEAFF. CDR3 nucleotides: TGTGCCAGCAGCGTAGCCGTGAACACTGAAGCTTTCTTT. The V gene is TRBV9, the J gene TRBJ1-1; D gene ambiguous. The CDR3 has 13 residues. From germline, CDR1 is SGDLS and CDR2 YYNGEE. Trimming stripped 0 bases from V and 0 bases from J, with 3 bases between.

V gene TRBV20-1 combines with J gene TRBJ1-2; D remains unclear. There are 11 residues in the CDR3. In germline, CDR1 is DFQATT, CDR2 SNEGSKA (reference sequence). CDR3 coding DNA: TGCAGCCCGATAGAGAGGGATGGCTACACCTTC. It yields the protein CSPIERDGYTF.

DNA for the CDR3: TGTGCCAGCAGTTTCCAGACAGGGGGGCATTCACCCCTCCACTTT. This gives the protein CASSFQTGGHSPLHF. V and J are TRBV27 and TRBJ1-6, with 9 bases identical to TRBD1. Germline V CDR1 and CDR2: MNHEY, SMNVEV (reference sequence). This CDR3 spans 15 amino acids. After removal of 3 bases from V and 8 bases from J, the junction contained 5 bases not matched to a gene.

The gene calls are TRBV11-3 and TRBJ2-2; D is uncertain. The ends were cut back, 5 bases at V and 0 bases at J, with 22 bases in the middle. CDR1 and CDR2 (germline): SGHNT, YENEEA. CDR3 size: 19 residues. The CDR3: CASSPSAGDAPSNTGELFF. The DNA for the CDR3 is TGTGCCAGCAGCCCATCGGCAGGTGACGCCCCCTCGAACACCGGGGAGCTGTTTTTT.

The chain carries TRBV27 and TRBJ1-1; D is perhaps TRBD1 (5 bases). V was pared by 7 bases and J by 1 base, with 10 bases between. Germline CDR1 MNHEY, CDR2 SMNVEV (reference sequence). The CDR3 is 13 residues long. DNA for the CDR3: TGTGCCAGCACAGACAGACCGAACACTGAAGCTTTCTTT. Amino acids: CASTDRPNTEAFF.

The rearrangement joins TRBV18 to TRBJ2-2, with 8 bases fitting TRBD2. V lost 3 bases, J lost 6 bases, and 9 bases stayed unmatched. Germline assignment: CDR1 KGHSH and CDR2 LQKENI. The CDR3 consists of 16 residues. The CDR3 DNA reads as TGTGCCAGCTCACCGCCGGTCCCGACTAGCGCCGGGGAGCTGTTTTTT. Protein: CASSPPVPTSAGELFF.

This chain connects TRBV5-1 to TRBJ2-7; 7 bases fit TRBD1. The CDR3 loop spans 13 amino acids. CDR1 is SGHRS, CDR2 YFSETQ, per germline. The trim removed 3 bases at V and 2 bases at J, leaving 2 bases unmatched. CDR3 amino acids: CASSWDRPYEQYF. CDR3 in DNA: TGCGCCAGCAGCTGGGACAGACCCTACGAGCAGTACTTC.